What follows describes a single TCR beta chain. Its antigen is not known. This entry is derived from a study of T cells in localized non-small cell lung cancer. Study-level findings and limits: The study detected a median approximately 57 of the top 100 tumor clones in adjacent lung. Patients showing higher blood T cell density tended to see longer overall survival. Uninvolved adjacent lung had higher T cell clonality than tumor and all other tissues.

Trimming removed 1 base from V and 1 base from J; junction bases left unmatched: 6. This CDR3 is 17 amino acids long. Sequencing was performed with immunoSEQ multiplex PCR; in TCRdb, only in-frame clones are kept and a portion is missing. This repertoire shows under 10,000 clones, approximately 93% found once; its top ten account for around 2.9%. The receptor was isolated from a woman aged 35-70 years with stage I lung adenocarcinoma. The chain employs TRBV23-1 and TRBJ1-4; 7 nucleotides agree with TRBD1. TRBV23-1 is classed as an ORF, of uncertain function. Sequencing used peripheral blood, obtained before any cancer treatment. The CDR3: CASSQFPYRGTNEKLFF. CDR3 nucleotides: TGCGCCAGCAGTCAATTCCCTTACAGGGGAACTAATGAAAAACTGTTTTTT.